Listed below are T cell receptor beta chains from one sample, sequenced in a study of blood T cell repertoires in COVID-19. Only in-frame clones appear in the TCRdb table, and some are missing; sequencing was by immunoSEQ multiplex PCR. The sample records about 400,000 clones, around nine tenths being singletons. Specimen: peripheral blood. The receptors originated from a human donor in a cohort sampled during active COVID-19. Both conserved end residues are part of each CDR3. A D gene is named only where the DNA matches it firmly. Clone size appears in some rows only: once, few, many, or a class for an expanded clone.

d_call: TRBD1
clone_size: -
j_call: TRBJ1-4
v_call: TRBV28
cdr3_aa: CASSSGTGDEKLFF
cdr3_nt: TGTGCCAGCAGCTCCGGGACAGGGGATGAAAAACTGTTTTTT

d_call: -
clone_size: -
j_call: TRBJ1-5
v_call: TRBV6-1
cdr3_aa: CASSDSRDQPQHF
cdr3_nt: TGTGCCAGCAGTGACAGCCGGGATCAGCCCCAGCATTTT

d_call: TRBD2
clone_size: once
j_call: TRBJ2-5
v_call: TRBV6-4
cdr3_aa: CASSPQSGVGQETQYF
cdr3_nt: TGTGCCAGCAGCCCTCAGAGCGGGGTCGGCCAAGAGACCCAGTACTTC

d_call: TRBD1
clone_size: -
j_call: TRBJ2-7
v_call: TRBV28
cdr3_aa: CASSSPRSARDRGSEQYF
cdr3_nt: TGTGCCAGCAGCTCGCCACGGTCAGCGAGGGACAGGGGTAGCGAGCAGTACTTC

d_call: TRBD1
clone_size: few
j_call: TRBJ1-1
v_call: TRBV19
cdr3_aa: CASTPQGSYTEAFF
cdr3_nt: TGTGCCAGTACCCCACAGGGGTCCTACACTGAAGCTTTCTTT

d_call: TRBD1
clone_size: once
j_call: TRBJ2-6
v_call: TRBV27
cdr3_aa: CASSVRQGVSGANVLTF
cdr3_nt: TGTGCCAGCAGTGTAAGACAGGGGGTATCTGGGGCCAACGTCCTGACTTTC

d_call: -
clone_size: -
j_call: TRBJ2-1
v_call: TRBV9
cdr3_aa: CASSVTLQGPHNEQFF
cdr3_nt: TGTGCCAGCAGCGTAACCCTCCAGGGGCCGCACAATGAGCAGTTCTTC

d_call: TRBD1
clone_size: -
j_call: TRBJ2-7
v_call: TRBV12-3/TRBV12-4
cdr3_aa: CASSFLTGDEQYF
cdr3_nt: TGTGCCAGCAGTTTCTTAACAGGGGATGAGCAGTACTTC

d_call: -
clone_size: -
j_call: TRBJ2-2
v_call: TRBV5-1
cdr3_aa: CASSALASGGTGELFF
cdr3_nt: TGCGCCAGCAGCGCCCTTGCCTCTGGCGGAACCGGGGAGCTGTTTTTT

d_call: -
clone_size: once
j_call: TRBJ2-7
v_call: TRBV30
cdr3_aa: CAWSSRGGEQYF
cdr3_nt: TGTGCCTGGAGCAGCAGGGGTGGCGAGCAGTACTTC

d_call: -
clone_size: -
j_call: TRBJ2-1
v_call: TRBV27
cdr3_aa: CASSLSSRPGSEQFF
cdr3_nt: TGTGCCAGCAGTTTAAGCTCGAGACCAGGGTCGGAGCAGTTCTTC

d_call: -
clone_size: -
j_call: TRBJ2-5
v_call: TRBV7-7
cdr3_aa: CASSLGVTGTAETQYF
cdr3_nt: TGTGCCAGCAGCTTAGGGGTGACAGGGACTGCAGAGACCCAGTACTTC

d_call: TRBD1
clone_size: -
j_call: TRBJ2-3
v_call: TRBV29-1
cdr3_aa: CSVEGGDRADTQYF
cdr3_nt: TGCAGCGTTGAAGGCGGGGACAGGGCAGATACGCAGTATTTT

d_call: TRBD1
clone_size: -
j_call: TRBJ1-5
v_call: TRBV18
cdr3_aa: CASSLGQGNQPQHF
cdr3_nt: TGTGCCAGCTCACTGGGACAGGGGAATCAGCCCCAGCATTTT

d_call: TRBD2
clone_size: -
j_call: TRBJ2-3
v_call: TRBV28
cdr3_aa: CASISSPLAGSTDTQYF
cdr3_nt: TGTGCCAGCATATCCTCCCCTCTAGCGGGAAGCACAGATACGCAGTATTTT

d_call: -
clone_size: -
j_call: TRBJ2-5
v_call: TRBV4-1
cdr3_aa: CASSQVMVGALGQTQYF
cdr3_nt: TGCGCCAGCAGCCAAGTCATGGTTGGGGCGCTCGGGCAGACCCAGTACTTC

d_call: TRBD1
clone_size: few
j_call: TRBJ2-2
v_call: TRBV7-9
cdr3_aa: CASMLSNQGAGELFF
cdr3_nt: TGTGCCAGCATGCTGTCCAACCAGGGGGCCGGGGAGCTGTTTTTT

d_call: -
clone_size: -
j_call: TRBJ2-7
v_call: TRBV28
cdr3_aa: CASSSPLQSLASYEQYF
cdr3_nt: TGTGCCAGCAGTTCACCCCTCCAATCTCTAGCAAGCTACGAGCAGTACTTC

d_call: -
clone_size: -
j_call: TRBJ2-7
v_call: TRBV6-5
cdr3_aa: CASSQRGLTYEQYF
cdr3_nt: TGTGCCAGCAGTCAGAGAGGGCTGACGTACGAGCAGTACTTC

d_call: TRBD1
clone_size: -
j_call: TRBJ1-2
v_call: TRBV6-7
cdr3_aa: CASSYSGARLTGPPLYGYTF
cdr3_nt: TGTGCCAGCAGTTACTCGGGGGCACGTTTGACAGGGCCGCCTCTCTATGGCTACACCTTC

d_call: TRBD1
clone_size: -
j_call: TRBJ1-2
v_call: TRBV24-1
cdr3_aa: CATGTASGYTF
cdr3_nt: TGTGCCACGGGGACAGCGTCCGGCTACACCTTC

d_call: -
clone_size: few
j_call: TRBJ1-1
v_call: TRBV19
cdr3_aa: CASSTLSAANTEAFF
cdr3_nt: TGTGCCAGTAGTACCCTCTCCGCGGCGAACACTGAAGCTTTCTTT

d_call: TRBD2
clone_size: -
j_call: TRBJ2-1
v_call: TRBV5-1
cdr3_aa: CASSPSGRVDNEQFF
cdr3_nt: TGCGCCAGCAGCCCGAGCGGGAGGGTCGACAATGAGCAGTTCTTC

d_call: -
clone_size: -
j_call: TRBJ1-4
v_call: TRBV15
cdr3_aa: CATSRDIGRGLREKLFF
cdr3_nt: TGTGCCACCAGCAGAGATATAGGCAGGGGCCTGCGGGAAAAACTGTTTTTT

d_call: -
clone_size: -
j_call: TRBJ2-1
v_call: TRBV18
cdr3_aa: CASSTTAPRLGVEQFF
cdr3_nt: TGTGCCAGCTCAACGACCGCTCCGAGACTAGGGGTTGAGCAGTTCTTC

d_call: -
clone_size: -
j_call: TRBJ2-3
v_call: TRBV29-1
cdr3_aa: CSVESQGTDTQYF
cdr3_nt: TGCAGCGTTGAAAGCCAGGGCACAGATACGCAGTATTTT

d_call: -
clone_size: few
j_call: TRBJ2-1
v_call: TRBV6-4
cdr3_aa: CASSGQGPTEQFF
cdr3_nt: TGTGCCAGCAGTGGGCAGGGGCCTACTGAGCAGTTCTTC

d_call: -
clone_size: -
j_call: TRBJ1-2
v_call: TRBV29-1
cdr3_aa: CSVGTNRNGYTF
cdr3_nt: TGCAGCGTTGGCACGAACAGAAATGGCTACACCTTC

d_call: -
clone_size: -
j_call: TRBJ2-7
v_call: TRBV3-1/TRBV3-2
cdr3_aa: CASSQAPREQYF
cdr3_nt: TGTGCCAGCAGCCAAGCGCCGAGGGAGCAGTACTTC

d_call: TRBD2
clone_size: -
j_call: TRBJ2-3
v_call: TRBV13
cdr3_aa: CASSLLPASGYTDTQYF
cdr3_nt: TGTGCCAGCAGCCTCCTCCCAGCTAGCGGCTACACAGATACGCAGTATTTT

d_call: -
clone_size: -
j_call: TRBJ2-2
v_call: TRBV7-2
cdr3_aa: CASSLSGEGTGELFF
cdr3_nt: TGTGCCAGCAGCCTTAGCGGAGAGGGGACCGGGGAGCTGTTTTTT

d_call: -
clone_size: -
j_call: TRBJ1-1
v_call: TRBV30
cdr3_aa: CAWRREGNTEAFF
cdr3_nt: TGTGCCTGGAGGCGCGAGGGTAACACTGAAGCTTTCTTT

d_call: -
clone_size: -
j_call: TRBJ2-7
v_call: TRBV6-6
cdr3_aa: CASSPHGIHEQYF
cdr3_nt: TGTGCCAGCAGTCCCCATGGCATCCACGAGCAGTACTTC

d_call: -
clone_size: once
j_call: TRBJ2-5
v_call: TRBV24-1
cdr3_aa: CATSDRVAQYF
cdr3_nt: TGTGCCACCAGTGATAGAGTGGCCCAGTACTTC

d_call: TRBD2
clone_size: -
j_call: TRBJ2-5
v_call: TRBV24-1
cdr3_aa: CATSEWGGETQYF
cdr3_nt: TGTGCCACCAGTGAATGGGGGGGAGAGACCCAGTACTTC

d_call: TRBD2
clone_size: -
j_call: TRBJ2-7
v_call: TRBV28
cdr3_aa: CASSFIRGTINF
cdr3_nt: TGTGCCAGCAGTTTCATCAGAGGGACTATCAACTTC

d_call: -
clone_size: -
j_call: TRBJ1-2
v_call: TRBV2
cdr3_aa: CASSFADDGYTF
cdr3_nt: TGTGCCAGCAGTTTTGCAGATGATGGCTACACCTTC

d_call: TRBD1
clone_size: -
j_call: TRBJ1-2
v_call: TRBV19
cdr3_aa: CASTMDVGQGARTSGYTF
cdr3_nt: TGTGCCAGTACTATGGACGTGGGACAGGGGGCTAGAACTTCCGGCTACACCTTC

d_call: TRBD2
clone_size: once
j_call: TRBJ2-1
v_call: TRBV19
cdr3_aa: CASSLRVSGGGPYNEQFF
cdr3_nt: TGTGCCAGTAGCCTAAGGGTTAGCGGGGGGGGCCCTTACAATGAGCAGTTCTTC

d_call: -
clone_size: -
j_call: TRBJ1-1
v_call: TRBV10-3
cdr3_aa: CAISKGEGTEAFF
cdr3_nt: TGTGCCATCAGTAAGGGGGAAGGAACTGAAGCTTTCTTT

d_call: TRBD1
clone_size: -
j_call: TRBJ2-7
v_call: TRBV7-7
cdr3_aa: CASSPHRGFYEQYF
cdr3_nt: TGTGCCAGCAGCCCGCACAGGGGCTTCTACGAGCAGTACTTC

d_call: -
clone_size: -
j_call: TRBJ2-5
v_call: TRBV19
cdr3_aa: CASSIKGGAGTRQETQYF
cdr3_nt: TGTGCCAGTAGTATCAAAGGGGGAGCCGGGACCCGACAAGAGACCCAGTACTTC

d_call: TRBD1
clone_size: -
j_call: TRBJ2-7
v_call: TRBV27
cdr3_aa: CASSSLIRDRGARYF
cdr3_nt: TGTGCCAGCAGCTCCCTAATCCGGGACAGGGGGGCTCGGTACTTC

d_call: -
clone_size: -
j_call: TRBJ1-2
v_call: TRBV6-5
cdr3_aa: CASIREGLGGYTF
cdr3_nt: TGTGCCAGCATTAGAGAGGGTTTAGGTGGCTACACCTTC

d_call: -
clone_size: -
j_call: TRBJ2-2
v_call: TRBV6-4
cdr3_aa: CASSDGETGELFF
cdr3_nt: TGTGCCAGCAGTGACGGGGAGACCGGGGAGCTGTTTTTT

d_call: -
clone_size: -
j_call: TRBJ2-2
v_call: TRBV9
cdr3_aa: CASSKLLADNTGELFF
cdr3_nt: TGTGCCAGCAGCAAGCTACTAGCAGATAACACCGGGGAGCTGTTTTTT